This T cell receptor (beta chain) was captured in a study of blood T cell repertoires in COVID-19 (dated by TCRdb to about 2020). Background on the whole study: The collaborator samples originated in the United States, Italy and Spain and spanned the acute and convalescent phases of COVID-19. Deeply sampled blood TCRbeta repertoires from subjects exposed to, actively infected with, or recovered from COVID-19 were included in the dataset. The sample metadata nearly always contained a de-identified subject ID, COVID-19 status, age in years and sex. Samples were obtained from the ongoing ImmuneRACE study (first 160 participants) and from approximately 1,200 subjects provided by 6 global collaborators. The prospective study material was composed of cDNA or gDNA derived from T cells, B-cell-depleted T cells, or PBMCs. The repertoires were made available in a free public database intended to serve as a resource for research on the immune response to SARS-CoV-2. Where available, HLA class I and class II types were taken from metadata supplied by the sample provider and were not determined by assay-based typing. Beyond this particular receptor, the publication reports: How much clinical and demographic metadata was included differed by source and by participant, and the metadata was provided uncurated.

Counted from cysteine to phenylalanine, this CDR3 has 11 amino acids. Only the CDR3 DNA stays, 33 bases, in frame from base 1. The V and J ends are trimmed by 6 bases and 6 bases, leaving 5 bases between them. From a lookup of the germline V gene, CDR1 and CDR2 are SGHAT and FQNNGV. Collaborating institutions collected whole blood in K2EDTA tubes following their own protocols. For TCRbeta analysis, collaborators shipped samples in one of three forms: frozen whole blood, isolated PBMCs, or DNA extracted from either of those sample types. Remarks on this clone: It lacks a known antigen. Per-base qualities were not stored, and no clone one base away is much larger.

TCRbeta CDR3 regions were amplified from genomic DNA using the immunoSEQ Assay, a bias-controlled multiplex PCR. In the source study's methods: The number of nucleated cells in each sample was estimated from the amplification of reference gene primers within the assay. Sequence reads were collapsed and filtered to measure the absolute abundance of every unique TCRbeta CDR3 rearrangement. For each sample, productive Simpson clonality was calculated as the square root of Simpson's diversity index across productive rearrangements. TCRdb carries this immuneACCESS record with in-frame sequences only. Its versions omit some clonotypes, under half of them owing to an unresolved V gene in the studies checked, with the rest unexplained. The V and J calls and clone size come from that table; D and trimming were worked out from the DNA. The sample table holds about 210,000 clones, of which approximately 82% were seen once. The ten top clones hold about 12% of the sample.

Input material: peripheral blood. The chain is assembled from TRBV11-2 and TRBJ2-2; the D gene cannot be named for sure. The source is a middle-aged woman with acute or convalescent COVID-19. Here is the DNA: TGTGCCAGCAGGCTAGCCGGGGAGCTGTTTTTT. This codes for CASRLAGELFF.